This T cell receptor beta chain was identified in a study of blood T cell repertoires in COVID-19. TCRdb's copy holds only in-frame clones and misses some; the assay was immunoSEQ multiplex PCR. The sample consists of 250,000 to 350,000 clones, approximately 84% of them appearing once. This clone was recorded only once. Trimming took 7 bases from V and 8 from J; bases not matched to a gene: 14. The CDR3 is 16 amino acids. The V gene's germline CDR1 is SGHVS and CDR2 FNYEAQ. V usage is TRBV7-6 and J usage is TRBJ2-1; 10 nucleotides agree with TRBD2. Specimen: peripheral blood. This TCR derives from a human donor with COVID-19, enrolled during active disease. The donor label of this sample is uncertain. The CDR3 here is CASNDPRAGGRHEQFF. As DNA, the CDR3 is TGTGCCAGCAACGATCCTAGAGCGGGAGGGCGACATGAGCAGTTCTTC. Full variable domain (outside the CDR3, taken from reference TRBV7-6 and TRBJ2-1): GAGVSQSPRYKVTKRGQDVALRCDPISGHVSLYWYRQALGQGPEFLTYFNYEAQQDKSGLPNDRFSAERPEGSISTLTIQRTEQRDSAMYRCASNDPRAGGRHEQFFGPGTRLTVL.